What follows are 20 T cell receptor beta chains derived from one specimen sequenced in a study of blood T cells in healthy people across ages. Primed by a sample-barcoded 5' primer and a J-beta primer mix, a second PCR proceeded for about 7 to 11 cycles. TCRdb reprocessed the 5' RACE reads via MiXCR and lists one record per CDR3 protein. The table includes about 2 million distinct CDR3 sequences, 40% to 55% detected once. Sequencing used blood. The receptors were gathered from a woman between 35 and 50 years old in good health.

The chain carries TRBV5-5 and TRBJ1-5, with D unresolved. The ends were cut back, 1 base at V and 0 bases at J, with 14 bases in the middle. Germline CDR1 SGHKS, CDR2 YYEKEE (reference sequence). The CDR3 spans 17 residues. In DNA, the CDR3 is TGTGCCAGCAGCTTGATCGGCGGATCCTATAGCAATCAGCCCCAGCATTTT. Translating it yields CASSLIGGSYSNQPQHF. Supplemented by reference TRBV5-5 and TRBJ1-5, the full variable domain reads DAGVTQSPTHLIKTRGQQVTLRCSPISGHKSVSWYQQVLGQGPQFIFQYYEKEERGRGNFPDRFSARQFPNYSSELNVNALLLGDSALYLCASSLIGGSYSNQPQHFGDGTRLSIL.

This chain uses TRBV13 with TRBJ1-2; tentatively, D is TRBD1 (6 bases). Germline V CDR1 and CDR2: PRHDT, FYEKMQ (reference sequence). This CDR3 spans 15 amino acids. V lost 5 bases and J lost 5, with 18 bases in between. This CDR3 is CASSIRQVTRYGYTF. CDR3 in DNA: TGTGCCAGCAGCATAAGACAGGTTACGCGATATGGCTACACCTTC.

This chain joins TRBV5-1 and TRBJ2-6; 9 positions agree with TRBD1. V lost 5 bases and J lost 0; bases outside the gene matches: 6. The germline V gene encodes CDR1 SGHRS and CDR2 YFSETQ. The CDR3 sequence is 17 residues long. The CDR3 loop is CASRRTGERSGANVLTF. In DNA form, the CDR3 reads TGCGCCAGCAGGCGGACAGGGGAACGCTCTGGGGCCAACGTCCTGACTTTC.

The V call is TRBV5-5, the J call TRBJ2-1; TRBD1 agrees at 7 bases. V shed 2 bases, J shed 3 bases, and the junction held 5 bases outside the gene matches. The germline CDR1 and CDR2 sequences are SGHKS and YYEKEE (reference sequence). CDR3 size: 15 residues. In nucleotides, the CDR3 is TGTGCCAGCAGCTTTGAGGACAGGAGCTACAATGAGCAGTTCTTC. It codes for CASSFEDRSYNEQFF.

The chain recombines TRBV24-1 with TRBJ2-1; D ambiguous. The germline gives CDR1 KGHDR, CDR2 SFDVKD. The CDR3 runs to 15 residues. The germline V and J ends were trimmed by 1 base and 4 bases, with 10 bases remaining between them. CDR3 sequence: CATSDFGLGYNEQFF. In DNA form, the CDR3 reads TGTGCCACCAGTGATTTCGGCTTGGGGTACAATGAGCAGTTCTTC.

This clonotype has just a few counts. The chain links TRBV28 to TRBJ2-3, with 8 bases aligning to TRBD1. Looked up from germline, CDR1 is MDHEN and CDR2 is SYDVKM. This CDR3 is built from 16 residues. The V segment lost 6 bases and the J segment 4 bases; nucleotides outside the gene matches: 12. The CDR3 region is CASSKDRALRADTQYF. DNA for the CDR3: TGTGCCAGCAGCAAGGACAGGGCCCTGCGTGCAGATACGCAGTATTTT.

The table lists this clonotype with a few counts. The CDR3 DNA reads as TGTGCCAGCAGTCACAGGTCCTATACCTACGAGCAGTACTTC. Translation: CASSHRSYTYEQYF. The genes are TRBV12-3 or TRBV12-4 and TRBJ2-7; tentatively, D is TRBD1 (5 bases). V was trimmed by 5 bases and J by 2 bases, leaving 13 bases between them. The CDR3 loop spans 14 amino acids.

This chain joins TRBV12-3 or TRBV12-4 and TRBJ2-1; D perhaps matches TRBD1 (6 bases). V was shortened by 3 bases and J by 4 bases, with 13 bases between the two germline ends. This CDR3 is 15 amino acids long. CDR3 nucleotides: TGTGCCAGCAGTTTCGGAAGGGGGTATTACAATGAGCAGTTCTTC. It yields the protein CASSFGRGYYNEQFF.

The V gene is TRBV11-2, the J gene TRBJ2-1, with TRBD2 matching over 7 bases. The J call is in doubt because the DNA end fits TRBJ2-7 better. The CDR3 length is 18 residues. Germline V CDR1 and CDR2: SGHAT, FQNNGV. The CDR3 region is CASSPRGSGASTYNEQYF. The CDR3 DNA is TGTGCCAGCAGCCCTCGGGGGAGCGGGGCCAGCACCTACAATGAGCAGTACTTC.

V and J are TRBV10-2 and TRBJ2-5; 8 nucleotides match TRBD1. This CDR3 is 15 amino acids long. V lost 2 bases to trimming and J lost 4 bases; unmatched junction nucleotides: 6. Germline V lookup: CDR1 WSHSY, CDR2 SAAADI. CDR3 protein: CASSETDRAVETQYF. CDR3 DNA: TGCGCCAGCAGTGAGACGGACAGGGCGGTAGAGACCCAGTACTTC.

This clonotype was seen more than once but under ten times. The chain has TRBV4-2 and TRBJ2-3; no clear D gene. This CDR3 region has 17 residues. V lost 0 bases, J lost 0 bases, and 13 bases lay in between. Germline V CDR1 and CDR2: LGHNA, YNFKEQ. The CDR3 region has the DNA TGTGCCAGCAGCCAAGATTGGGATGCCTCCAGCACAGATACGCAGTATTTT. Translated: CASSQDWDASSTDTQYF.

V and J are TRBV3-1 and TRBJ1-4, with TRBD1 matching 12 bases. Per germline, CDR1 LGHDT and CDR2 YNNKEL (reference sequence). CDR3 length equals 16 residues. J lost 4 bases, V lost 3 bases, and 3 bases had no gene match. The CDR3 sequence: CASSQGQGAGNEKLFF. The CDR3 DNA reads TGTGCCAGCAGCCAGGGACAGGGGGCTGGTAATGAAAAACTGTTTTTT.

CDR3 region: CASNRGHGNEQYF. CDR3 bases: TGTGCCAGCAATCGGGGGCATGGCAATGAGCAGTACTTC. The chain recombines TRBV12-3 or TRBV12-4 with TRBJ2-1; D possibly uses TRBD1 or TRBD2 (6 bases each). The assigned J gene may be wrong: the sequence end matches TRBJ2-7 better. This CDR3 spans 13 amino acids.

The chain combines TRBV12-3 or TRBV12-4 with TRBJ2-7; 10 positions agree with TRBD1. The J segment lost 1 base and the V segment lost 5 bases, leaving 11 bases of the junction unmatched. The CDR3 runs to 17 residues. The CDR3 loop is CASSPRQGASISYEQYF. CDR3 bases: TGTGCCAGCAGTCCAAGACAGGGGGCTTCTATATCCTACGAGCAGTACTTC.

This clonotype was seen more than once but under ten times. This chain uses TRBV28 with TRBJ1-2; D not resolved. This CDR3 contains 13 residues. V was clipped by 7 bases and J by 7 bases, with 16 bases between them. Germline V CDR1 and CDR2: MDHEN, SYDVKM. The CDR3 bases are TGTGCCAGCACCGCAGGAGGTGTGAGTGGCTACACCTTC. Amino acids: CASTAGGVSGYTF.

This clonotype was found a few times. The chain has TRBV7-9 and TRBJ2-5; D assignment may be TRBD1 or TRBD2 (5 bases each). V lost 4 bases and J lost 10, with 13 bases in between. Germline assignment: CDR1 SEHNR and CDR2 FQNEAQ (reference sequence). The length of the CDR3 is 12 residues. The CDR3 loop reads CASSYESGGQYF. DNA of the CDR3: TGTGCCAGCAGCTATGAGTCTGGGGGCCAGTACTTC.

The V and J genes are TRBV6-5 and TRBJ2-5; a possible D gene is TRBD2 (5 bases). This CDR3 comprises 15 residues. Germline V lookup: CDR1 MNHEY, CDR2 SVGAGI. The ends were cut back, 2 bases at V and 4 bases at J, with 14 bases in the middle. CDR3 bases: TGTGCCAGCAGTTACGGTCGGATTGCGGGAGAGACCCAGTACTTC. Its translation: CASSYGRIAGETQYF.

This clonotype has only a few counts. V usage is TRBV4-3 and J usage is TRBJ1-1; tentatively, D is TRBD1 (6 bases). V was shortened by 0 bases and J by 1 base, with 6 bases between the two germline ends. The germline V gene encodes CDR1 LGHNA and CDR2 YSLEER. The CDR3 sequence is 14 residues long. The CDR3, as DNA: TGCGCCAGCAGCCAAGAGACAGGGAACACTGAAGCTTTCTTT. As protein: CASSQETGNTEAFF.

The CDR3 here is CASSRMGQVFYEQYF. The CDR3 nucleotides read TGTGCCAGCAGCCGGATGGGGCAGGTTTTCTACGAGCAGTACTTC. The rearrangement uses TRBV6-5 and TRBJ2-7; maybe TRBD1 (5 bases). Trimming removed 6 bases from V and 3 bases from J, with 18 bases in between. The CDR3 has 15 amino acids. Germline-derived CDR1 and CDR2 are MNHEY and SVGAGI.

The CDR3: CASSEEVTKETQYF. CDR3 coding DNA: TGTGCCAGCAGTGAAGAGGTCACGAAAGAGACCCAGTACTTC. This chain connects TRBV2 to TRBJ2-5; D ambiguous. V was trimmed by 1 base and J by 3 bases, leaving 9 bases between them. The CDR3 is 14 amino acids. Looked up from germline, CDR1 is SNHLY and CDR2 is FYNNEI.